The entry that follows covers one T cell receptor (beta chain) sequence. TCRdb's table, derived via immunoSEQ multiplex PCR, lists solely in-frame clones and lacks some. The sample lists about 76,000 clones; 90% to 95% were seen once. These data come from a study of technical replicates of blood from a handful of donors. This TCR was recovered from a human donor in good health. The sequencing sample was made of T cells isolated from PBMCs.

CDR3 DNA sequence: TGTGCCAGCAGCCCCAGTGAAAAACTGTTTTTT. This gives the protein CASSPSEKLFF. The V gene is TRBV6-1, the J gene TRBJ1-4; the D is unclear. This CDR3 spans 11 amino acids. Germline CDR1 MNHNS, CDR2 SASEGT. Trimming removed 6 bases at V and 7 bases at J, with 6 bases between.